Described below is a single T cell receptor beta chain sequence and its context. 60 Vbeta and 13 Jbeta primers were used in PCR. Produced via immunoSEQ multiplex PCR; TCRdb's table is partial and in-frame only. This sample has about 200,000 clones, with around nine tenths found just once. CDR1 SGHTS and CDR2 YDEGEE come from the germline V gene. The CDR3 is made up of 15 amino acids. V was pared by 4 bases and J by 2 bases, with 8 bases of the junction left unmatched. This entry is derived from a study of cytomegalovirus exposure and HLA in healthy donors. This clonotype was sampled from a woman between 18 and 30 years old in good health and CMV-seronegative. Input material: PBMCs. The chain links TRBV5-8 to TRBJ2-7; TRBD1 matches 8 bases. The CDR3 protein is CASSNGQGFTYEQYF. In DNA form, the CDR3 reads TGTGCCAGCAGCAATGGACAGGGATTCACCTACGAGCAGTACTTC. The full variable domain, in which reference TRBV5-8 and TRBJ2-7 provide the parts outside the CDR3, is EAGVTQSPTHLIKTRGQQATLRCSPISGHTSVYWYQQALGLGLQFLLWYDEGEERNRGNFPPRFSGRQFPNYSSELNVNALELEDSALYLCASSNGQGFTYEQYFGPGTRLTVT.